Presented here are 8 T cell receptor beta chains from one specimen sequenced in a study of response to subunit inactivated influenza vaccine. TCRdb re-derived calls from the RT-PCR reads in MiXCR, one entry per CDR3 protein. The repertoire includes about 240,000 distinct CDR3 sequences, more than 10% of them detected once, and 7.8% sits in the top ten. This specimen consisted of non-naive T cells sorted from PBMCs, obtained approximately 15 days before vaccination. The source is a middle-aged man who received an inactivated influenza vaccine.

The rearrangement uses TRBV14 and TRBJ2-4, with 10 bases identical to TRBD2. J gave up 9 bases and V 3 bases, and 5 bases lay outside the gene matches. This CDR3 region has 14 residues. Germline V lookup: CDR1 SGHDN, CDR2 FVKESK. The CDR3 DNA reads TGTGCCAGCAGCCAGTCTAGCGGGAGTTCCATTCAGTACTTC. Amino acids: CASSQSSGSSIQYF.

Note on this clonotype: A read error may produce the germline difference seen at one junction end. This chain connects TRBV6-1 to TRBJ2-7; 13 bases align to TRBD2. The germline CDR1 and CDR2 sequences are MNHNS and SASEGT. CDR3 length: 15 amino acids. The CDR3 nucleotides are TGTGCCAGCAGCGTGGGGACTAGCGGGACCTACGAGCAGTCCTTC. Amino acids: CASSVGTSGTYEQSF.

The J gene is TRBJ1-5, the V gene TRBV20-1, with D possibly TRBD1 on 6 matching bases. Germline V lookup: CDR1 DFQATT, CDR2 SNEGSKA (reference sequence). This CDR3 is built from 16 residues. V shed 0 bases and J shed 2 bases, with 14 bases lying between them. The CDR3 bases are TGCAGTGCTAGAGAGGGTGGGGGCCACGGCAATCAGCCCCAGCATTTT. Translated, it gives CSAREGGGHGNQPQHF.

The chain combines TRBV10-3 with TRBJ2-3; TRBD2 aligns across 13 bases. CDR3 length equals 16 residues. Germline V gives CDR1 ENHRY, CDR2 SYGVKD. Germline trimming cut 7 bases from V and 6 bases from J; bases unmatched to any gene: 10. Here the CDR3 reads CAIKQTSGGAADTQYF. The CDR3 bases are TGTGCCATCAAACAAACTAGCGGGGGGGCAGCGGATACGCAGTATTTT.

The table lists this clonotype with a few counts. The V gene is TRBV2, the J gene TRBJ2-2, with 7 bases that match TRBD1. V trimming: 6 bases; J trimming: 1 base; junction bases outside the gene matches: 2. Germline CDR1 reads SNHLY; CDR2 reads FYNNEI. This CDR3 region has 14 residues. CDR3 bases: TGTGCCAGCAGACGACAGGGGAACACCGGGGAGCTGTTTTTT. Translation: CASRRQGNTGELFF.

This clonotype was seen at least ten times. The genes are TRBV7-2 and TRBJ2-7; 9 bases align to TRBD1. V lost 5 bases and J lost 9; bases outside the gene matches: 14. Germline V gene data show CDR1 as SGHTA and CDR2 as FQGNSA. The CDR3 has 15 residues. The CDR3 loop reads CASSLQEGQGSRQYF. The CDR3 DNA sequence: TGTGCCAGCAGCCTACAAGAGGGACAGGGAAGTCGGCAGTACTTC.

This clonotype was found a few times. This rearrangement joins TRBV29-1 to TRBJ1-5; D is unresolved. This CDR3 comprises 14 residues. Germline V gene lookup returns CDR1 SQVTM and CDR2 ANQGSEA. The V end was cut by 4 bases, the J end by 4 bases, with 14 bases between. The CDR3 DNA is TGCAGCGTTGCCCCTAGTGGGGTAAATCAGCCCCAGCATTTT. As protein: CSVAPSGVNQPQHF.

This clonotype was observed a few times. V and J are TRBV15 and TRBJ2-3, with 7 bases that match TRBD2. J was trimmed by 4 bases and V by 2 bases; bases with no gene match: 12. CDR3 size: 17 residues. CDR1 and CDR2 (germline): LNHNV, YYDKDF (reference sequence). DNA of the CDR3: TGTGCCACCAGCAGACATCATTTTAGAGCGGGGTCAGATACGCAGTATTTT. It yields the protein CATSRHHFRAGSDTQYF.